This TCR beta chain was identified in a study of Graves' ophthalmopathy and Graves' hyperthyroidism. The authors amplified TCR beta CDR3 regions from RNA transcripts. RT-PCR in the first round used HTBI primers; a second-round multiplex PCR followed. TCRdb processed the multiplex PCR reads anew with MiXCR; each CDR3 protein has one entry. The sample has hundreds of thousands of distinct CDR3 sequences, 22% seen once. The material sequenced was peripheral blood. This TCR was recovered from a woman aged 18-29 years with stable Graves' hyperthyroidism. Some clones in this sample may be carry-over from other donors' samples.

The CDR3 DNA reads TGTGCCAGCAGTGAAAGGACAGGGACCACTGAAGCTTTCTTT. Translated: CASSERTGTTEAFF. The chain links TRBV2 to TRBJ1-1; 8 nucleotides agree with TRBD1. The CDR3 covers 14 residues. Germline-derived CDR1 and CDR2 are SNHLY and FYNNEI. J lost 4 bases, V lost 2 bases, and 3 bases had no gene match.